The 19 T cell receptor beta chains presented below share a single source sample, sequenced in a study of vaccination effects on CD4 cells after COVID-19. The method was immunoSEQ multiplex PCR; TCRdb's version includes in-frame clones alone and lacks a portion of them. This sample has 37,000 or so clones, with about 60% found just once. ViraFEST expansion of antigen-specific CD4+ T cells with viral peptide pools preceded sequencing. Culture lasted about 10 days before CD4+ T cell isolation. Vaccinees lacked prior SARS-CoV-2 infection and tested negative for nucleocapsid antibodies. For these receptors, no antigen is known. The source material was CD4+ T cells from PBMCs cultured with HCoV-OC43 spike peptides, sampled before COVID-19 vaccination. Specified subset: HCoV-OC43 spike overlapping peptide pool stimulation. The source of these receptors is a human donor who received a COVID-19 vaccine.

The J gene is TRBJ1-5, the V gene TRBV6-2 or TRBV6-3; D is uncertain. The V gene's germline CDR1 is MNHEY and CDR2 SVGEGT. V was shortened by 3 bases and J by 9 bases, with 9 bases between the two germline ends. The CDR3 has 12 residues. The CDR3 nucleotides read TGTGCCAGCAGTTATTTTCTGGGGCCCCAGCATTTT. Amino acid sequence: CASSYFLGPQHF.

The chain's CDR3 is CASSESLPDQPQHF. For the CDR3, the DNA is TGTGCCAGCAGTGAATCCCTTCCAGACCAGCCCCAGCATTTT. V usage is TRBV2 and J usage is TRBJ1-5; D is ambiguous. Germline assignment: CDR1 SNHLY and CDR2 FYNNEI. The CDR3 spans 14 residues. Trimming cost V 2 bases and J 7 bases, with 12 bases left between them.

The gene calls are TRBV29-1 and TRBJ1-5; 9 bases line up with TRBD1. CDR3 length: 13 residues. From germline, CDR1 is SQVTM and CDR2 ANQGSEA. V was pared by 7 bases and J by 7 bases, with 8 bases of the junction left unmatched. The CDR3 spells CSAAGTGRQPQHF. The CDR3 DNA follows: TGCAGCGCTGCCGGGACAGGGCGACAGCCCCAGCATTTT.

V usage is TRBV6-1 and J usage is TRBJ2-4, with D unclear. Germline CDR1 MNHNS, CDR2 SASEGT. The V and J ends lost 2 bases and 6 bases respectively, with 5 bases between them. The CDR3 has 12 amino acids. CDR3 DNA: TGTGCCAGCAGTGAAAACGCAAACATTCAGTACTTC. This sequence encodes CASSENANIQYF.

The chain has TRBV6-5 and TRBJ1-4; the D gene is possibly TRBD1 (6 bases). Germline CDR1 reads MNHEY; CDR2 reads SVGAGI. Trimming removed 6 bases at V and 3 bases at J, with 14 bases between. CDR3 length: 15 residues. The CDR3 DNA reads TGTGCCAGCAGCCTGGGGGGGGCCGCTAATGAAAAACTGTTTTTT. This gives the protein CASSLGGAANEKLFF.

The chain carries TRBV13 and TRBJ2-3; 8 positions agree with TRBD2. V lost 3 bases and J lost 0; bases outside the gene matches: 5. Germline CDR1 PRHDT, CDR2 FYEKMQ (reference sequence). The CDR3 is 16 residues long. CDR3 residues: CASSLGGLVSTDTQYF. The CDR3 nucleotides are TGTGCCAGCAGCTTGGGGGGACTAGTTAGCACAGATACGCAGTATTTT.

This sequence joins TRBV2 and TRBJ2-2, with unresolved D. The CDR3 totals 14 residues. Trimming took 6 bases from V and 3 from J, leaving 11 bases between them. Germline CDR1 SNHLY, CDR2 FYNNEI. The CDR3 nucleotides read TGTGCCAGCAGGATGGACGGATACACCGGGGAGCTGTTTTTT. This gives the protein CASRMDGYTGELFF.

V is TRBV29-1 and J is TRBJ2-5, with 8 bases fitting TRBD1. CDR1 SQVTM and CDR2 ANQGSEA come from the germline V gene. The CDR3 contains 15 residues. V trimming: 3 bases; J trimming: 5 bases; junction bases outside the gene matches: 11. The CDR3 bases are TGCAGCGTTGACGCTGGACAGGGAATTGGGGAGACCCAGTACTTC. Amino acid sequence: CSVDAGQGIGETQYF.

The rearrangement uses TRBV9 and TRBJ2-3; TRBD2 agrees at 9 bases. V trimming: 1 base; J trimming: 6 bases; junction bases outside the gene matches: 15. CDR1 is SGDLS, CDR2 YYNGEE, per germline. There are 18 residues in the CDR3. CDR3 sequence (DNA): TGTGCCAGCAGCGTACGGGCTAGCGGGAACTCTCCGGAGGATACGCAGTATTTT. This gives the protein CASSVRASGNSPEDTQYF.

The chain combines TRBV6-1 with TRBJ2-5; TRBD2 aligns across 10 bases. Germline V CDR1 and CDR2: MNHNS, SASEGT. Trimming took 4 bases from V and 4 from J; bases not matched to a gene: 15. The CDR3 sequence is 18 residues long. This CDR3 reads CASSGLWGAGGPGETQYF. DNA of the CDR3: TGTGCCAGCAGTGGTCTCTGGGGAGCGGGGGGGCCGGGAGAGACCCAGTACTTC.

This clone has only one observation. The chain links TRBV2 to TRBJ1-5; TRBD1 matches 7 bases. This CDR3 comprises 15 residues. The germline CDR1 and CDR2 sequences are SNHLY and FYNNEI. The V gene end was trimmed by 4 bases and the J gene end by 7 bases; junction bases not matched to a gene: 10. The DNA of the CDR3 is TGTGCCAGCAGTGTGGAGGGGGTCAGGGGGCAGCCCCAGCATTTT. The encoded protein is CASSVEGVRGQPQHF.

The chain links TRBV3-1 (or the pseudogene TRBV3-2) to TRBJ2-3, with no clear D. V was pared by 0 bases and J by 0 bases, with 13 bases between. Germline CDR1 is LGHDT and CDR2 is YNNKEL (reference sequence). CDR3 size: 17 residues. The CDR3 DNA is TGTGCCAGCAGCCAAGATTTTAAGGGAACTAGCACAGATACGCAGTATTTT. This gives the protein CASSQDFKGTSTDTQYF.

The V gene is TRBV29-1, the J gene TRBJ1-2; D ambiguous. Germline V gene lookup returns CDR1 SQVTM and CDR2 ANQGSEA. The V gene lost 7 bases and the J gene lost 7 bases, with 13 bases spanning the gap. This CDR3 contains 11 residues. Here the CDR3 reads CSANQGSGYTF. In DNA form, the CDR3 reads TGCAGCGCGAATCAAGGGAGTGGCTACACCTTC.

V usage is TRBV5-8 and J usage is TRBJ2-2; maybe TRBD1 (6 bases). The CDR3 contains 13 residues. Per germline, CDR1 SGHTS and CDR2 YDEGEE. V lost 6 bases to trimming and J lost 5 bases, with 11 bases between them. This CDR3 is CASNQGWTGELFF. In DNA form, the CDR3 reads TGTGCCAGCAACCAGGGGTGGACCGGGGAGCTGTTTTTT.

V usage is TRBV6-6 and J usage is TRBJ2-1; a weak D match, TRBD2 (6 bases). Germline V gene sequence: CDR1 MNHNY, CDR2 SVGAGI (reference sequence). This CDR3 region has 16 residues. V lost 2 bases and J 4 bases, leaving 15 bases between the germline ends. The CDR3: CASSYRLGTSYNEQFF. CDR3 bases: TGTGCCAGCAGTTACAGGTTGGGGACTTCATACAATGAGCAGTTCTTC.

The rearrangement joins TRBV10-3 to TRBJ2-6; D remains unclear. V was clipped by 7 bases and J by 0 bases, with 19 bases between them. The CDR3 extends over 18 amino acids. Germline V lookup: CDR1 ENHRY, CDR2 SYGVKD. In DNA form, the CDR3 reads TGTGCCATCACTAAGACTTACGCAAGCGACTCTGGGGCCAACGTCCTGACTTTC. Its protein is CAITKTYASDSGANVLTF.

The chain uses TRBV6-5 and TRBJ2-1; D is perhaps TRBD2 (6 bases). Germline loops: CDR1 MNHEY, CDR2 SVGAGI. The germline V and J ends were trimmed by 0 bases and 9 bases, with 15 bases remaining between them. This CDR3 has 15 amino acids. The CDR3 DNA sequence: TGTGCCAGCAGTTACTCTGTTGGGGGGTCGGGTGAGCAGTTCTTC. Translation: CASSYSVGGSGEQFF.

In this sample, this clone turned up a few times. The genes are TRBV30 and TRBJ1-6; D uncertain. Germline lookup yields CDR1 GTSNPN and CDR2 SVGIG (reference sequence). With 4 bases removed from V and 0 bases from J, the gap between germline ends came to 13 bases. The CDR3 spans 16 residues. The CDR3 DNA reads TGTGCCTGGAAGGGAACGTCAAGCTCCTATAATTCACCCCTCCACTTT. It specifies CAWKGTSSSYNSPLHF.

The chain couples TRBV25-1 to TRBJ1-1; unclear D gene. Germline CDR1 is MGHDK and CDR2 is SYGVNS. The V end was cut by 4 bases, the J end by 1 base, with 4 bases between. The length of the CDR3 is 12 residues. The CDR3 spells CASSVGNTEAFF. The DNA of the CDR3 is TGTGCCAGCAGTGTAGGGAACACTGAAGCTTTCTTT. Supplemented by reference TRBV25-1 and TRBJ1-1, the full variable domain reads EADIYQTPRYLVIGTGKKITLECSQTMGHDKMYWYQQDPGMELHLIHYSYGVNSTEKGDLSSESTVSRIRTEHFPLTLESARPSHTSQYLCASSVGNTEAFFGQGTRLTVV.